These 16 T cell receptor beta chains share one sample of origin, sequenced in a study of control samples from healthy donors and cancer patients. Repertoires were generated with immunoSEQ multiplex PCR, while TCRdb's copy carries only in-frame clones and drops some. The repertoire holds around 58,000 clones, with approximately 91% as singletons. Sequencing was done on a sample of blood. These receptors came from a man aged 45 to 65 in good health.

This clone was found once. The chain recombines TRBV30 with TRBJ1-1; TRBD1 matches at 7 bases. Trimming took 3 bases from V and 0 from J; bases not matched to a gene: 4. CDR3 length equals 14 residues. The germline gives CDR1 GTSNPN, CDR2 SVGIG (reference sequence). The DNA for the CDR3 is TGTGCCTGGAGGATGGGACAGTTGAACACTGAAGCTTTCTTT. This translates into CAWRMGQLNTEAFF. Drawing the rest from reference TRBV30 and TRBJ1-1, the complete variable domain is SQTIHQWPATLVQPVGSPLSLECTVEGTSNPNLYWYRQAAGRGLQLLFYSVGIGQISSEVPQNLSASRPQDRQFILSSKKLLLSDSGFYLCAWRMGQLNTEAFFGQGTRLTVV.

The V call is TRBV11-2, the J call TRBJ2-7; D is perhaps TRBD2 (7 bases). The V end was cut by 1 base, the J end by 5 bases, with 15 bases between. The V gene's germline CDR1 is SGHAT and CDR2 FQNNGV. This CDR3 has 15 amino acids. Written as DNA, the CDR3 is TGTGCCAGCAGCTTAGTAGGGGGAGGGCCAGACGAGCAGTACTTC. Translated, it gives CASSLVGGGPDEQYF.

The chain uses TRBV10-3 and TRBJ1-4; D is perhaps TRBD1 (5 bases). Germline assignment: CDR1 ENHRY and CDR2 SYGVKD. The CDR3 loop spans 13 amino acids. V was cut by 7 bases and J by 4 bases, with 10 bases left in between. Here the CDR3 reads CAITGGVNEKLFF. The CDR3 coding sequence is TGTGCCATCACGGGGGGTGTTAATGAAAAACTGTTTTTT.

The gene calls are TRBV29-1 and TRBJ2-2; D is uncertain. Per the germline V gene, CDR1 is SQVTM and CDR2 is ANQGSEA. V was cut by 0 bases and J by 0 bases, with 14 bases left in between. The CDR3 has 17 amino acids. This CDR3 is CSVEEVTLGANTGELFF. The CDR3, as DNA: TGCAGCGTTGAAGAAGTAACACTGGGCGCGAACACCGGGGAGCTGTTTTTT.

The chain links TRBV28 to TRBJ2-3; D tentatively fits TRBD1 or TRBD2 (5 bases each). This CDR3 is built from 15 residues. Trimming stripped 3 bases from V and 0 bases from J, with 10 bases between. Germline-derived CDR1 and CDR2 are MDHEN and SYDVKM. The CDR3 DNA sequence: TGTGCCAGCAGTTTGGGGACCGATAGCACAGATACGCAGTATTTT. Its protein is CASSLGTDSTDTQYF.

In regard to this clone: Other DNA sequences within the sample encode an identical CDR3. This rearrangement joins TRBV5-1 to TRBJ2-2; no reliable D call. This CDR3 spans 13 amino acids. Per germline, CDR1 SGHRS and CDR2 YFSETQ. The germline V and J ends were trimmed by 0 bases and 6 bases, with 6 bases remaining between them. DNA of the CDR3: TGCGCCAGCAGCTTGGGGGGTGCCGGGGAGCTGTTTTTT. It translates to CASSLGGAGELFF.

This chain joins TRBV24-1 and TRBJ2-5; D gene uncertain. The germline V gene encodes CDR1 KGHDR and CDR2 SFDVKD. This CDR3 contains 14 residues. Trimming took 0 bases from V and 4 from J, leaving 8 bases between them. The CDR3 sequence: CATSDLRVGETQYF. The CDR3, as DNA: TGTGCCACCAGTGATTTGCGGGTCGGAGAGACCCAGTACTTC.

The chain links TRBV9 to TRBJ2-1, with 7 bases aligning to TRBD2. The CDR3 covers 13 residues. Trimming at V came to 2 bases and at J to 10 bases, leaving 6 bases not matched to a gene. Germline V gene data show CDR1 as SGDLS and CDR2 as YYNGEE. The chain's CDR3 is CASSVGTIREQFF. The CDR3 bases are TGTGCCAGCAGCGTGGGGACTATTCGGGAGCAGTTCTTC.

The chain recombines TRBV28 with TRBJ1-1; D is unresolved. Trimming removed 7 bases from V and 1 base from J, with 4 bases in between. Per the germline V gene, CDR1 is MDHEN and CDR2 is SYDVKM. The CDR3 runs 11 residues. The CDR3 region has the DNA TGTGCCAGCAAGGAGAACACTGAAGCTTTCTTT. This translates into CASKENTEAFF.

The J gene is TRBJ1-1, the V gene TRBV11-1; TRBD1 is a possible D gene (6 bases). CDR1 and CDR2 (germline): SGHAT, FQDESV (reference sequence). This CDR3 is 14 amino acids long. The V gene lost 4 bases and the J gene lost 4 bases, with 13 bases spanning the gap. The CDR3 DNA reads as TGTGCCAGCAGCTGGGACACTGGGGGCACTGAAGCTTTCTTT. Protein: CASSWDTGGTEAFF. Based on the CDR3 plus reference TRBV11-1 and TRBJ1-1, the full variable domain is EAEVAQSPRYKITEKSQAVAFWCDPISGHATLYWYRQILGQGPELLVQFQDESVVDDSQLPKDRFSAERLKGVDSTLKIQPAELGDSAMYLCASSWDTGGTEAFFGQGTRLTVV.

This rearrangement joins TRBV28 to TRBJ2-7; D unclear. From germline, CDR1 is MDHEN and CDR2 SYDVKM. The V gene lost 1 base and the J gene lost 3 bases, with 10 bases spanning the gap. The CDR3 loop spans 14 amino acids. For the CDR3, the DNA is TGTGCCAGCAGTTTATTGGGCGGTTACTACGAGCAGTACTTC. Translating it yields CASSLLGGYYEQYF.

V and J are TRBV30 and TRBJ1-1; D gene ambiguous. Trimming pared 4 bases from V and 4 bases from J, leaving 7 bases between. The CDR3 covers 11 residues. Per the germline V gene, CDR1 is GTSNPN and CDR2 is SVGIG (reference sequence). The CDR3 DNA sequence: TGTGCCTGGAAGAAGGGCACTGAAGCTTTCTTT. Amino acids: CAWKKGTEAFF.

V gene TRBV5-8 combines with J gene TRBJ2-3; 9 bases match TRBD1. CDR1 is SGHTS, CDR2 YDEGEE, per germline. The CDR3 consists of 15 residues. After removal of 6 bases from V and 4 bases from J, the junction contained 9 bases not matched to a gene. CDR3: CASTPGQGGPDTQYF. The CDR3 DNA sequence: TGTGCCAGCACCCCGGGACAGGGAGGGCCAGATACGCAGTATTTT.

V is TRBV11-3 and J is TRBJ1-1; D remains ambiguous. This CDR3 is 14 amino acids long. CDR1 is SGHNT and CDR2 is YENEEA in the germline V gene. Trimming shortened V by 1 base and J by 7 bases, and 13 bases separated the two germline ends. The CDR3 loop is CASSLAPGSLEAFF. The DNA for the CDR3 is TGTGCCAGCAGCTTAGCGCCGGGTTCCCTTGAAGCTTTCTTT.

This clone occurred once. CDR3 protein: CASRSWQETQYF. CDR3 nucleotides: TGTGCCAGCAGAAGCTGGCAAGAGACCCAGTACTTC. The V and J genes are TRBV5-6 and TRBJ2-5, with D unresolved. This CDR3 is 12 amino acids long. The V gene's germline CDR1 is SGHDT and CDR2 YYEEEE. V was cut by 5 bases and J by 2 bases, with 7 bases left in between.

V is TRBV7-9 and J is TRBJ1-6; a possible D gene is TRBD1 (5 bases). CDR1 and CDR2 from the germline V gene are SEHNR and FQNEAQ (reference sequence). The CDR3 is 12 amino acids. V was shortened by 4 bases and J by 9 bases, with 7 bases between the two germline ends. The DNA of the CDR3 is TGTGCCAGCAGCTACGGGGCTTCACCCCTCCACTTT. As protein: CASSYGASPLHF.